This TCR beta chain was sequenced for a study of T cell repertoires in cytomegalovirus infection. Study-level information: Shared public TCR beta signatures pointed to both CMV infection and a matching HLA type. Overall study results and limits: In two of eight donors, the top clonotype was HLA-C-restricted CMV-specific. Accumulated public TCR beta family frequency recognized individuals carrying CMV together with the relevant HLA.

This clonotype was seen more than once but under ten times. The antigen is unknown. Germline V gives CDR1 MNHEY, CDR2 SVGEGT. The CDR3 sequence is 15 residues long. V was clipped by 0 bases and J by 2 bases, with 11 bases between them. One entry per CDR3 protein results from TCRdb running MiXCR on the reads. The sample holds approximately 310,000 distinct CDR3 sequences, approximately 25% seen once. This TCR derives from a human donor in good health (CMV status not recorded). Some clones in this sample may be carry-over from other donors' samples. This chain uses TRBV6-2 or TRBV6-3 with TRBJ2-7, with a possible D match to TRBD1 (6 bases). This sample comprised cultured PBMCs, obtained from culture after CMV antigen stimulation. The CDR3 sequence: CASSYSEGGAYEQYF. Written as DNA, the CDR3 is TGTGCCAGCAGTTACTCAGAAGGGGGAGCCTACGAGCAGTACTTC.